The present T cell receptor (beta chain) was sequenced within a study of human T cells and chemical hapten exposure. About the research overall: DPC (0.01%) was patch tested on the upper back and read at 6 days.

Per the original data handling: Samples held a median of 95,638 TCRs, range roughly 20,000–690,600. TCRdb processed the RACE reads anew with MiXCR; each CDR3 protein has one entry. The V and J calls, along with clone size, are taken from TCRdb and not from the paper's own processing. The table has roughly 100,000 distinct CDR3 sequences, about 8.9% seen once. This sample's time point: pre-sensitization, week 0. Documented treatment: therapeutic diphenylcyclopropenone sensitization with weekly scalp DPC. Alopecia patients deemed DPC-suitable, aged 18 to 70, excluding pregnancy. The V and J ends lost 6 bases and 9 bases respectively, with 18 bases between them. CDR3 length equals 14 residues.

The starting material was whole blood, obtained in connection with sensitization to the hapten diphenylcyclopropenone (DPC). This receptor was taken from a woman in her thirties or forties with alopecia areata. Some clones in this sample may be carry-over from other donors' samples. The gene calls are TRBV12-3 or TRBV12-4 and TRBJ2-1; unclear D gene. CDR3 nucleotides: TGTGCCAGCAGCTCTCCCCCGATAGACCCTGAGCAGTTCTTC. This codes for CASSSPPIDPEQFF.